The entry below describes one T cell receptor beta chain. The antigen remains unidentified. This entry belongs to a study of T cell responses to AZD1222 COVID-19 vaccine. The data were produced by immunoSEQ multiplex PCR, yet TCRdb's version contains in-frame clones alone and is incomplete. The table lists under 90,000 clones, 83% of them singletons. V was pared by 2 bases and J by 8 bases, with 10 bases between. The CDR3 totals 14 residues. Germline assignment: CDR1 ENHRY and CDR2 SYGVKD. Study results and caveats: Epitopes outside B.1.351 and B.1.1.7 mutated regions reportedly drew nearly half of spike TCRs. Regions 160-218 and 743-854 dominated among vaccine-associated CD4 TCRs spanning spike. Females outnumbered males among donors, who were mostly white British; clonal diversity was possibly underestimated. Only a handful of individuals given AZD1222 were seropositive at baseline.

This TCR was recovered from an adult who received the AZD1222 COVID-19 vaccine. This chain joins TRBV10-3 and TRBJ1-6; no reliable D call. The sequencing used peripheral blood, collected 28 days after the second AZD1222 dose. The CDR3 DNA is TGTGCCATCAGTGAGGGAGGGATGTATTCACCCCTCCACTTT. Amino acid sequence: CAISEGGMYSPLHF.